This TCR beta chain was recorded in a study of blood T cell repertoires in COVID-19 (TCRdb year 2020). Regarding the study in general: Collaborator samples came from the United States, Italy and Spain and covered acute and convalescent phases of COVID-19. A de-identified subject ID, COVID-19 status, age in years and sex were almost always included in the sample metadata. Deeply sampled blood TCRbeta repertoires from subjects exposed to, actively infected with, or recovered from COVID-19 were included in the dataset. Where HLA class I and class II types were available, the types were taken from metadata supplied by the sample provider, not from assay-based typing. The repertoires were released in a freely available public database meant as a resource for research on the immune response to SARS-CoV-2. Samples were obtained from the ongoing ImmuneRACE study (first 160 participants) and from over 1,000 subjects provided by 6 global collaborators. The prospective study material was composed of cDNA or gDNA derived from T cells, B-cell-depleted T cells, or PBMCs.

On the study overall, not on this receptor specifically: How much clinical and demographic metadata was included differed by source and by participant, and the metadata was provided uncurated.

The immunoSEQ Assay, a bias-controlled multiplex PCR, was used to amplify TCRbeta CDR3 regions from genomic DNA. As for the authors' bioinformatics: Nucleated cell counts per sample were estimated from amplification of reference gene primers within the assay. To quantify the absolute abundance of each unique TCRbeta CDR3 rearrangement, sequence reads were collapsed and filtered. For each sample, productive Simpson clonality was calculated as the square root of Simpson's diversity index over productive rearrangements. Imported from immuneACCESS, the table was reduced by TCRdb to in-frame sequences with V and J called. These copies leave out some clones; in studies compared against another copy, an unresolved V gene accounts for under half, and the cause of the remainder is not known. For V, J and clone size, that table is used; D and trimming come from the DNA. In this sample the table shows under 80,000 clones, roughly three quarters of which occur a single time. About 12% of the sample comes from the top ten.

V loses 2 bases, J loses 1 base, and the germline ends lie 9 bases apart. The germline V gene gives CDR1 as SGHDT and CDR2 as YYEEEE. The CDR3 runs 15 residues from the cysteine to the phenylalanine. Just the 45-base CDR3 DNA is kept, in frame starting at base 1. Each collaborating institution followed its own protocols to collect whole blood in K2EDTA tubes. For TCRbeta analysis, collaborators shipped samples as frozen whole blood, isolated PBMCs, or DNA extracted from either of those sample types. To note about this clone: It lacks a known antigen. No quality values exist for individual bases; no much larger clone is one base distant.

Material: peripheral blood. Recombination joined TRBV5-6 with TRBJ2-2, and perhaps TRBD2 as D gene, on 6 matching bases. This receptor was obtained from a human donor in a cohort sampled during active COVID-19. The CDR3 reads as follows: CASSFSGLNTGELFF. The bases are TGTGCCAGCAGCTTTTCGGGACTGAACACCGGGGAGCTGTTTTTT.